These 27 T cell receptor beta chains came from one sample sequenced in a study of memory CD4+ T cells and cytomegalovirus serostatus. Single viable CD3+CD4+CD8-CD45RO+ cells were sorted as the memory CD4+ T cells. The protocol was immunoSEQ multiplex PCR, while the TCRdb copy is restricted to in-frame clones and leaves out a portion. The table includes tens of thousands of clones, over 80% detected once. Sequencing was carried out using memory CD4+ T cells from blood. The origin of the receptors is an adult in good health and CMV-seronegative.

This clone occurred once. This rearrangement joins TRBV9 to TRBJ2-1, with TRBD2 identical over 12 bases. With 2 bases clipped from V and 0 bases from J, the junction kept 15 bases outside the gene matches. CDR3 length equals 21 residues. The V gene's germline CDR1 is SGDLS and CDR2 YYNGEE. Here the CDR3 reads CASSVPLTSGGPTSSYNEQFF. CDR3 nucleotides: TGTGCCAGCAGCGTCCCGCTGACTAGCGGGGGCCCTACGAGCTCCTACAATGAGCAGTTCTTC. The full variable domain, rest sourced from reference TRBV9 and TRBJ2-1, is DSGVTQTPKHLITATGQRVTLRCSPRSGDLSVYWYQQSLDQGLQFLIQYYNGEERAKGNILERFSAQQFPDLHSELNLSSLELGDSALYFCASSVPLTSGGPTSSYNEQFFGPGTRLTVL.

This chain joins TRBV4-2 and TRBJ2-2, with D tentatively TRBD1 (5 bases). Trimming pared 6 bases from V and 3 bases from J, leaving 11 bases between. The CDR3 extends over 14 amino acids. Per the germline V gene, CDR1 is LGHNA and CDR2 is YNFKEQ. The CDR3 spells CASRAGSHTGELFF. The CDR3 bases are TGTGCCAGCAGGGCAGGGTCGCACACCGGGGAGCTGTTTTTT.

The chain uses TRBV4-2 and TRBJ2-3, with 10 bases that match TRBD1. This CDR3 region has 16 residues. With 3 bases clipped from V and 4 bases from J, the junction kept 7 bases outside the gene matches. Germline lookup yields CDR1 LGHNA and CDR2 YNFKEQ. The CDR3 DNA sequence: TGTGCCAGCAGCCATGGACAGGGGGGGTACGCAGATACGCAGTATTTT. It yields the protein CASSHGQGGYADTQYF.

The rearrangement uses TRBV5-1 and TRBJ2-1, with no clear D. V lost 4 bases and J 0 bases, leaving 11 bases between the germline ends. Germline assignment: CDR1 SGHRS and CDR2 YFSETQ. The CDR3 runs 15 residues. The CDR3 DNA is TGCGCCAGCAGCAGACGGACGGGCTCCTACAATGAGCAGTTCTTC. This codes for CASSRRTGSYNEQFF.

V is TRBV9 and J is TRBJ2-3, with D uncertain. CDR1 and CDR2 from the germline V gene are SGDLS and YYNGEE. V gave up 0 bases and J gave up 5 bases, with 13 bases separating them. The CDR3 is made up of 15 amino acids. CDR3 protein: CASSVGTTSGDTQYF. The CDR3 region has the DNA TGTGCCAGCAGCGTAGGAACCACCAGTGGAGATACGCAGTATTTT.

This clone occurred a few times. This chain uses TRBV2 with TRBJ2-3; 9 bases agree with TRBD2. CDR3 size: 14 residues. CDR1 is SNHLY, CDR2 FYNNEI, per germline. J gave up 3 bases and V 8 bases, and 6 bases lay outside the gene matches. DNA for the CDR3: TGTGCCAGCTGGCGAGCGGGGGGTACAGATACGCAGTATTTT. It yields the protein CASWRAGGTDTQYF.

This clone was seen once. The V and J genes are TRBV9 and TRBJ2-7; D remains unclear. This CDR3 has 15 amino acids. V gave up 0 bases and J gave up 0 bases, with 10 bases separating them. The germline CDR1 and CDR2 sequences are SGDLS and YYNGEE. This CDR3 reads CASSVVAESSYEQYF. In nucleotides, the CDR3 is TGTGCCAGCAGCGTAGTGGCGGAGAGCTCCTACGAGCAGTACTTC. The variable domain in full, with the rest retrieved from reference TRBV9 and TRBJ2-7, is DSGVTQTPKHLITATGQRVTLRCSPRSGDLSVYWYQQSLDQGLQFLIQYYNGEERAKGNILERFSAQQFPDLHSELNLSSLELGDSALYFCASSVVAESSYEQYFGPGTRLTVT.

The CDR3 DNA reads as TGTGCCAGCAGTGAACACAGGGGGCAAGGCTACACCTTC. Translation gives CASSEHRGQGYTF. The chain recombines TRBV6-1 with TRBJ1-2, with 9 positions matching TRBD1. Germline V gene data show CDR1 as MNHNS and CDR2 as SASEGT. This CDR3 is 13 amino acids long. The V segment lost 2 bases and the J segment 8 bases; nucleotides outside the gene matches: 3.

This clone was found a few times. V is TRBV5-1 and J is TRBJ2-6; D is unclear. V was shortened by 6 bases and J by 0 bases, with 16 bases between the two germline ends. Germline lookup yields CDR1 SGHRS and CDR2 YFSETQ. This CDR3 contains 17 residues. For the CDR3, the DNA is TGCGCCAGCACCAAAAGGGAACAGCCCTCTGGGGCCAACGTCCTGACTTTC. As protein: CASTKREQPSGANVLTF.

The sample holds a few counts of this clone. The same CDR3 can be traced to other DNA sequences in this sample. V gene TRBV7-2 combines with J gene TRBJ2-7; D gene unclear. Trimming took 5 bases from V and 3 from J, leaving 5 bases between them. The V gene's germline CDR1 is SGHTA and CDR2 FQGNSA. The CDR3 has 11 amino acids. The CDR3 DNA follows: TGTGCCAGCAGCGACCGCTACGAGCAGTACTTC. Protein product: CASSDRYEQYF. The whole variable domain, filled in from reference TRBV7-2 and TRBJ2-7, reads GAGVSQSPSNKVTEKGKDVELRCDPISGHTALYWYRQSLGQGLEFLIYFQGNSAPDKSGLPSDRFSAERTGGSVSTLTIQRTQQEDSAVYLCASSDRYEQYFGPGTRLTVT.

Points on this clone: At one boundary the junction diverges from the germline segment, which might be a read error. This sequence joins TRBV30 and TRBJ1-2, with TRBD1 matching over 8 bases. Germline CDR1 and CDR2: GTSNPN and SVGIG (reference sequence). CDR3 length equals 12 residues. The CDR3: CAWRTGVYDYTF. For the CDR3, the DNA is TGTGCCTGGAGGACAGGGGTATATGACTACACCTTC.

CDR3 bases: TGTGCCAGCAGCTACGGGGGGCTAAGCTCCTACGAGCAGTACTTC. Translated: CASSYGGLSSYEQYF. The chain employs TRBV11-2 and TRBJ2-7; D may be TRBD2 (7 bases). The CDR3 is made up of 15 amino acids. Germline-derived CDR1 and CDR2 are SGHAT and FQNNGV. Deletions cut 4 bases from V and 0 bases from J, with 13 bases between. Full variable domain (rest looked up from reference TRBV11-2 and TRBJ2-7): EAGVAQSPRYKIIEKRQSVAFWCNPISGHATLYWYQQILGQGPKLLIQFQNNGVVDDSQLPKDRFSAERLKGVDSTLKIQPAKLEDSAVYLCASSYGGLSSYEQYFGPGTRLTVT.

The chain employs TRBV10-1 and TRBJ1-5, with TRBD1 matching 7 bases. V was pared by 5 bases and J by 4 bases, with 14 bases of the junction left unmatched. Germline CDR1 reads WNHNN; CDR2 reads SYGVQD (reference sequence). The CDR3 is 17 amino acids. CDR3 sequence (DNA): TGCGCCAGCAGTTACACCTCTTGGGCAGGGGGGAATCAGCCCCAGCATTTT. This gives the protein CASSYTSWAGGNQPQHF.

This clone was seen only a few times. J is TRBJ1-6 and V is TRBV7-8; 7 bases match TRBD1. CDR1 and CDR2 (germline): SGHVS, FQNEAQ. CDR3 length: 15 amino acids. After removal of 5 bases from V and 10 bases from J, the junction contained 11 bases not matched to a gene. The DNA for the CDR3 is TGTGCCAGCAGCCCTGATGGCAGGGGGTTCTCACCCCTCCACTTT. The encoded protein is CASSPDGRGFSPLHF.

Here the CDR3 DNA reads TGTGCCAGCAGCGCTAGCGGGCTCCATACGCAGTATTTT. This sequence encodes CASSASGLHTQYF. This chain links TRBV7-2 with TRBJ2-3; 8 positions agree with TRBD2. This CDR3 has 13 amino acids. Losses at the gene ends were 5 bases for V and 7 bases for J; bases not matched to a gene: 5. CDR1 and CDR2 (germline): SGHTA, FQGNSA.

This clone was seen a handful of times. The chain combines TRBV4-3 with TRBJ2-4; D call uncertain. Trimming stripped 0 bases from V and 1 base from J, with 7 bases between. Germline lookup yields CDR1 LGHNA and CDR2 YSLEER. The CDR3 totals 15 residues. The CDR3 DNA reads as TGCGCCAGCAGCCAAGAACCCCTTGCCAAAAACATTCAGTACTTC. This codes for CASSQEPLAKNIQYF.

The V and J genes are TRBV9 and TRBJ2-3, with 10 bases identical to TRBD2. J was trimmed by 1 base and V by 0 bases; bases with no gene match: 11. CDR1 and CDR2 from the germline V gene are SGDLS and YYNGEE. This CDR3 has 19 residues. CDR3 coding DNA: TGTGCCAGCAGCGTAGCGATAAGGGGGACTAGCGCTGGCACAGATACGCAGTATTTT. It is translated as CASSVAIRGTSAGTDTQYF.

This clone has only one observation. The rearrangement joins TRBV5-4 to TRBJ2-5; 8 bases fit TRBD2. Germline-derived CDR1 and CDR2 are SGHNT and YYREEE (reference sequence). There are 18 residues in the CDR3. V trimming: 6 bases; J trimming: 3 bases; junction bases outside the gene matches: 19. The CDR3 DNA sequence: TGTGCCAGCACCCCTGATCCGGCTTCGGGAGGGTCCGAAGAGACCCAGTACTTC. This codes for CASTPDPASGGSEETQYF.

This chain links TRBV9 with TRBJ2-1, with 9 bases aligning to TRBD1. V lost 4 bases and J lost 6; bases outside the gene matches: 11. Germline V lookup: CDR1 SGDLS, CDR2 YYNGEE. The CDR3 length is 16 residues. The CDR3 region is CASSFYPGTGPNEQFF. The CDR3 nucleotides are TGTGCCAGCAGCTTTTACCCCGGGACAGGGCCCAATGAGCAGTTCTTC.

This chain uses TRBV6-1 with TRBJ1-5; 8 nucleotides match TRBD1. The CDR3 consists of 15 residues. The V gene's germline CDR1 is MNHNS and CDR2 SASEGT. J lost 4 bases, V lost 6 bases, and 8 bases had no gene match. CDR3 protein: CASSDGQGLNQPQHF. CDR3 sequence (DNA): TGTGCCAGCAGCGACGGACAGGGACTTAATCAGCCCCAGCATTTT.

This clone has only a few counts. This chain joins TRBV4-2 and TRBJ1-1; no clear D. The CDR3 is made up of 16 amino acids. Trimming stripped 1 base from V and 7 bases from J, with 19 bases between. Per the germline V gene, CDR1 is LGHNA and CDR2 is YNFKEQ. The CDR3, as DNA: TGTGCCAGCAGCCAAGTCCCGGGAGCCCTTCCCGTTGAAGCTTTCTTT. Protein sequence: CASSQVPGALPVEAFF.

This chain connects TRBV19 to TRBJ1-2, with unresolved D. This CDR3 comprises 13 residues. The germline V gene has CDR1 LNHDA and CDR2 SQIVND (reference sequence). The V end was cut by 5 bases, the J end by 5 bases, with 12 bases between. The CDR3 coding sequence is TGTGCCAGTAGTTCGCTGGGGAGATATGGCTACACCTTC. Translated, it gives CASSSLGRYGYTF.

The chain joins TRBV6-4 to TRBJ1-2, with TRBD1 matching 9 bases. The junction had 8 bases not matched to a gene; V was cut back by 6 bases and J by 3 bases. The CDR3 contains 15 residues. In germline, CDR1 is MRHNA, CDR2 SNTAGT. CDR3 nucleotide sequence: TGTGCCAGCAGCCCACAGGGGGCTCGGGACTATGGCTACACCTTC. Protein: CASSPQGARDYGYTF.

This clone was observed a few times. This chain joins TRBV2 and TRBJ2-3; D not certain. The CDR3 spans 13 residues. Germline loops: CDR1 SNHLY, CDR2 FYNNEI. V was shortened by 2 bases and J by 6 bases, with 9 bases between the two germline ends. The CDR3 is CASSESNWDTQYF. The CDR3 DNA reads as TGTGCCAGCAGTGAATCGAACTGGGATACGCAGTATTTT.

The J gene is TRBJ1-3, the V gene TRBV7-3, with D perhaps matching TRBD1 (5 bases). The CDR3 is made up of 15 amino acids. Between the trimmed V and J ends, which lost 5 bases and 4 bases, there was a span of 15 bases. Germline loops: CDR1 SGHTA, CDR2 FQGTGA. Here the CDR3 reads CASSQGAERGNTIYF. The CDR3 DNA sequence: TGTGCCAGCAGCCAGGGAGCGGAGAGAGGAAACACCATATATTTT.

V and J are TRBV28 and TRBJ1-2; possibly TRBD1 for D (5 bases). Germline lookup yields CDR1 MDHEN and CDR2 SYDVKM. The V and J ends lost 3 bases and 0 bases respectively, with 14 bases between them. This CDR3 region has 16 residues. The CDR3 DNA reads as TGTGCCAGCAGTTTTATAGGGGAGGGAACTAACTATGGCTACACCTTC. It encodes CASSFIGEGTNYGYTF.

The chain has TRBV7-8 and TRBJ2-7; D gene ambiguous. V shed 4 bases and J shed 2 bases, with 18 bases lying between them. The CDR3 sequence is 16 residues long. Germline V lookup: CDR1 SGHVS, CDR2 FQNEAQ. In nucleotides, the CDR3 is TGTGCCAGCAGCTCTGGTTTGATCGAGGTGGCCTACGAGCAGTACTTC. It translates to CASSSGLIEVAYEQYF.